These 18 T cell receptor beta chains were sequenced from one sample in a study of identifying expanded T cells in peripheral blood. Only in-frame clones appear in the TCRdb table, and some are missing; sequencing was by immunoSEQ multiplex PCR. The data contain some 97,000 clones, around nine tenths of them singletons. Material for sequencing was blood. These receptors were collected from a person aged 18 to 70 in good health.

The chain recombines TRBV7-9 with TRBJ2-3, with D perhaps TRBD1 (6 bases). Germline CDR1 is SEHNR and CDR2 is FQNEAQ (reference sequence). CDR3 length: 14 residues. V lost 5 bases and J lost 0, with 9 bases in between. The CDR3 loop is CASSPGQSTDTQYF. CDR3 in DNA: TGTGCCAGCAGCCCCGGACAGAGCACAGATACGCAGTATTTT. The variable domain in full, completed from reference TRBV7-9 and TRBJ2-3, reads DTGVSQNPRHKITKRGQNVTFRCDPISEHNRLYWYRQTLGQGPEFLTYFQNEAQLEKSRLLSDRFSAERPKGSFSTLEIQRTEQGDSAMYLCASSPGQSTDTQYFGPGTRLTVL.

The chain has TRBV2 and TRBJ1-5; the D is unclear. Trimming pared 7 bases from V and 4 bases from J, leaving 11 bases between. The germline gives CDR1 SNHLY, CDR2 FYNNEI. The CDR3 totals 13 residues. The DNA for the CDR3 is TGTGCCAGCAAGAGAGGATTGAATCAGCCCCAGCATTTT. Protein product: CASKRGLNQPQHF.

The rearrangement joins TRBV5-1 to TRBJ1-5; D gene uncertain. The germline CDR1 and CDR2 sequences are SGHRS and YFSETQ. Trimming cost V 1 base and J 7 bases, with 15 bases left between them. The CDR3 has 15 residues. CDR3 in amino acids: CASSLSGGETQPQHF. The CDR3 region has the DNA TGCGCCAGCAGCTTGTCCGGCGGGGAAACCCAGCCCCAGCATTTT. The variable domain in full, with the rest retrieved from reference TRBV5-1 and TRBJ1-5, is KAGVTQTPRYLIKTRGQQVTLSCSPISGHRSVSWYQQTPGQGLQFLFEYFSETQRNKGNFPGRFSGRQFSNSRSEMNVSTLELGDSALYLCASSLSGGETQPQHFGDGTRLSIL.

CDR3 region: CASTILPSNQPQHF. CDR3 coding DNA: TGTGCCAGCACGATTCTACCTAGCAATCAGCCCCAGCATTTT. The chain links TRBV19 to TRBJ1-5; D not certain. CDR1 is LNHDA and CDR2 is SQIVND in the germline V gene (reference sequence). The CDR3 length is 14 residues. The ends were cut back, 9 bases at V and 0 bases at J, with 12 bases in the middle.

The rearrangement joins TRBV2 to TRBJ1-3; a possible D gene is TRBD1 (5 bases). Germline V lookup: CDR1 SNHLY, CDR2 FYNNEI. CDR3 length: 13 residues. Deletions cut 8 bases from V and 0 bases from J, with 8 bases between. The CDR3 region is CASRQLSGNTIYF. The CDR3 DNA is TGTGCCAGCCGACAGCTCTCTGGAAACACCATATATTTT.

The J gene is TRBJ2-5, the V gene TRBV29-1, with 10 bases aligning to TRBD1. Trimming cost V 4 bases and J 6 bases; bases outside gene matches: 5. Germline assignment: CDR1 SQVTM and CDR2 ANQGSEA. This CDR3 is 13 amino acids long. The CDR3 sequence: CSVGQGAQKTQYF. CDR3 in DNA: TGCAGCGTTGGACAGGGGGCGCAGAAGACCCAGTACTTC.

The rearrangement links TRBV4-1 to TRBJ2-2; 7 nucleotides agree with TRBD2. Germline assignment: CDR1 MGHRA and CDR2 YSYEKL. V shed 3 bases, J shed 0 bases, and the junction held 4 bases outside the gene matches. There are 16 residues in the CDR3. CDR3 region: CASSHPGTTNTGELFF. The CDR3 region has the DNA TGCGCCAGCAGCCATCCCGGGACTACGAACACCGGGGAGCTGTTTTTT.

The V call is TRBV5-1, the J call TRBJ2-1; possibly TRBD2 for D (5 bases). The V gene lost 2 bases and the J gene lost 9 bases, with 9 bases spanning the gap. The CDR3 contains 12 residues. CDR1 is SGHRS and CDR2 is YFSETQ in the germline V gene. The CDR3 sequence is CASSFVEGEQFF. As DNA, the CDR3 is TGCGCCAGCAGCTTCGTAGAGGGTGAGCAGTTCTTC.

Turning to this clone: Other nucleotide sequences from this sample produce the same CDR3. The V gene is TRBV19, the J gene TRBJ1-3, with D unresolved. V was trimmed by 7 bases and J by 0 bases, leaving 13 bases between them. The CDR3 consists of 15 residues. The germline V gene has CDR1 LNHDA and CDR2 SQIVND (reference sequence). The CDR3 DNA reads as TGTGCCAGTAAGGGTCGCCCAAGCTCTGGAAACACCATATATTTT. Protein product: CASKGRPSSGNTIYF. The variable domain in full, with the rest retrieved from reference TRBV19 and TRBJ1-3, is DGGITQSPKYLFRKEGQNVTLSCEQNLNHDAMYWYRQDPGQGLRLIYYSQIVNDFQKGDIAEGYSVSREKKESFPLTVTSAQKNPTAFYLCASKGRPSSGNTIYFGEGSWLTVV.

This chain joins TRBV11-3 and TRBJ1-1; D is possibly TRBD1 (5 bases). There are 13 residues in the CDR3. V gave up 1 base and J gave up 4 bases, with 7 bases separating them. From germline, CDR1 is SGHNT and CDR2 YENEEA. The CDR3 coding sequence is TGTGCCAGCAGCTTAGTGGGGGGCACTGAAGCTTTCTTT. Its translation: CASSLVGGTEAFF.

This clone occurred a few times. This CDR3 is CASSLDGFPGMRDTF. The DNA of the CDR3 is TGTGCCAGCAGCTTAGACGGGTTCCCAGGGATGCGGGACACCTTC. V gene TRBV7-2 combines with J gene TRBJ1-2; tentatively, D is TRBD1 (5 bases). Germline lookup yields CDR1 SGHTA and CDR2 FQGNSA. This CDR3 has 15 residues. V dropped 1 base and J dropped 12 bases, with 21 bases sitting between them.

The CDR3 coding sequence is TGTGCCAGCAGCCTCGGACAGGGGCGCGGCTACACCTTC. It yields the protein CASSLGQGRGYTF. The chain carries TRBV5-4 and TRBJ1-2; 9 bases line up with TRBD1. The CDR3 contains 13 residues. Losses at the gene ends were 4 bases for V and 8 bases for J; bases not matched to a gene: 6. Germline V gene sequence: CDR1 SGHNT, CDR2 YYREEE (reference sequence).

This clone was seen once. This rearrangement joins TRBV6-1 to TRBJ1-1, with D possibly being TRBD1 (5 bases). The CDR3 runs to 13 residues. The germline gives CDR1 MNHNS, CDR2 SASEGT. The germline V and J ends were trimmed by 6 bases and 5 bases, with 13 bases remaining between them. CDR3 in amino acids: CASRAGHITEAFF. CDR3 DNA sequence: TGTGCCAGCAGAGCTGGACATATAACTGAAGCTTTCTTT.

J is TRBJ2-3 and V is TRBV13; possibly TRBD1 for D (6 bases). The CDR3 length is 15 residues. From germline, CDR1 is PRHDT and CDR2 FYEKMQ (reference sequence). V was clipped by 3 bases and J by 2 bases, with 12 bases between them. The CDR3 sequence: CASSFARTVTDTQYF. CDR3 DNA: TGTGCCAGCAGCTTCGCCCGGACAGTCACAGATACGCAGTATTTT.

The V call is TRBV18, the J call TRBJ2-1; D unresolved. Germline loops: CDR1 KGHSH, CDR2 LQKENI. Trimming removed 1 base at V and 7 bases at J, with 8 bases between. This CDR3 is 13 amino acids long. DNA of the CDR3: TGTGCCAGCTCACCACGGGCTGAGAATGAGCAGTTCTTC. Its translation is CASSPRAENEQFF.

The gene calls are TRBV6-5 and TRBJ2-7; no clear D. Germline V lookup: CDR1 MNHEY, CDR2 SVGAGI. V was cut by 2 bases and J by 1 base, with 6 bases left in between. The CDR3 extends over 13 amino acids. CDR3 sequence reads: CASSYDGSYEQYF. CDR3 in DNA: TGTGCCAGCAGTTACGACGGTTCCTACGAGCAGTACTTC.

The chain joins TRBV13 to TRBJ2-5; 8 nucleotides match TRBD2. CDR3 length equals 16 residues. CDR1 and CDR2 from the germline V gene are PRHDT and FYEKMQ (reference sequence). V shed 0 bases and J 1 base; nucleotides not matched to a gene: 4. CDR3 bases: TGTGCCAGCAGCTTAGGCCTAGCGGGTTCCCAAGAGACCCAGTACTTC. Translating gives CASSLGLAGSQETQYF.

The rearrangement joins TRBV9 to TRBJ2-1, with 11 bases that match TRBD2. The junction had 9 bases not matched to a gene; V was cut back by 0 bases and J by 10 bases. This CDR3 spans 16 amino acids. Germline CDR1 and CDR2: SGDLS and YYNGEE. The CDR3 DNA reads TGTGCCAGCAGCGTAGAGTTAGCGGGGGGGCTTAACGAGCAGTTCTTC. Translating it yields CASSVELAGGLNEQFF.